There are many counts of the clone carrying this T cell receptor (beta chain). The antigen remains undetermined. The data stem from a study of T-cell memory formation after mild COVID-19. Findings and caveats of the study: Most CD4+ clones that shrank were in CM and EM, while CD8+ ones turned up in EMRA. Memory from before infection featured some responding clones, which suggests cross-reactive memory joined.

TCRalpha and TCRbeta libraries used 5'RACE with constant-segment primers and UMIs. MiXCR was run by TCRdb on the 5' RACE reads, yielding one entry per CDR3 protein. The sample includes about 400,000 distinct CDR3 sequences, roughly 17% of them seen just once. Per germline, CDR1 LNHNV and CDR2 YYDKDF (reference sequence). This CDR3 is built from 16 residues. Germline trimming cut 3 bases from V and 4 bases from J; bases unmatched to any gene: 6. This chain joins TRBV15 and TRBJ2-2; 9 positions match TRBD1. The specimen was PBMCs or a T cell subset sorted from them (not recorded which). The clonotype comes from a man between 18 and 29 years old who had mild COVID-19 (a few samples of this study predate the infection). Cell type and time point are not known. CDR3 protein: CATSRVVTGGTGELFF. As DNA, the CDR3 is TGTGCCACCAGCAGGGTGGTGACAGGGGGCACCGGGGAGCTGTTTTTT. The variable domain in full, with the rest retrieved from reference TRBV15 and TRBJ2-2, is DAMVIQNPRYQVTQFGKPVTLSCSQTLNHNVMYWYQQKSSQAPKLLFHYYDKDFNNEADTPDNFQSRRPNTSFCFLDIRSPGLGDTAMYLCATSRVVTGGTGELFFGEGSRLTVL.